This TCR beta chain emerged from a study of beta chain features in type 1 diabetes. Study-wide context: Patient and healthy donor groups were alike in age, gender and cell yields.

Germline V gives CDR1 GTSNPN, CDR2 SVGIG (reference sequence). Trimming took 3 bases from V and 3 from J, leaving 6 bases between them. The CDR3 contains 11 residues. What was sequenced were expressed TCRB transcripts, since all of the isolated RNA had been reverse transcribed. Measured with immunoSEQ multiplex PCR; TCRdb has only the in-frame clones, and not every one. The sample lists under 250,000 clones; about 25% were seen once. This clone was seen a few times. Its antigen is not known. Study outcomes and limitations: With patients and controls alike, PCR might favor shorter templates to an equal degree. Naive, central memory and Treg TCRB repertoires appeared more alike in patients than in healthy donors.

The TCR originated in a man aged 30 to 39 in good health. This chain uses TRBV30 with TRBJ2-7; the D gene is possibly TRBD1 (5 bases). Sequencing used central memory CD4+ T cells from blood. CDR3 coding DNA: TGTGCCTGGAGGACAGACTACGAGCAGTACTTC. This sequence encodes CAWRTDYEQYF.